This TCR beta chain is drawn from a study of a mutant IDH1 vaccine in newly diagnosed glioma. Study overall: Visit V12 happened at week 35; visit V13 happened at week 47. Study-wide results and limits: Changes to the top peripheral T cell clonotypes appeared unrelated to pseudoprogression.

Produced via immunoSEQ multiplex PCR; TCRdb's table is partial and in-frame only. The sample carries 45,000 or so clones, more than 70% recorded once. The V and J ends lost 3 bases and 7 bases respectively, with 15 bases between them. Germline CDR1 LNHDA, CDR2 SQIVND (reference sequence). CDR3 length equals 14 residues. Noted time point: week 35, safety follow-up. Every vaccination contained 300 ug of the mutant IDH1 20-mer peptide and was paired with topical imiquimod. Regarding this clone: Antigen: not known.

The chain links TRBV19 to TRBJ1-2, with no clear D. The receptor comes from a woman in her thirties or forties with glioma. The sequencing here drew on PBMCs, taken from a glioma patient whose treatment included an IDH1 peptide vaccine. This CDR3 is CASSMTHSSGGYTF. In DNA, the CDR3 is TGTGCCAGTAGTATGACTCATTCTTCTGGTGGCTACACCTTC.